Described below is a single T cell receptor beta chain sequence and its context. CDR3 length: 19 amino acids. The junction had 7 bases not matched to a gene; V was cut back by 1 base and J by 0 bases. Germline V gives CDR1 SGDLS, CDR2 YYNGEE. The data were obtained in a study of T cell changes during pregnancy in multiple sclerosis. Repertoires were generated with immunoSEQ multiplex PCR, while TCRdb's copy carries only in-frame clones and drops some. The data hold over 70,000 clones, with about 94% observed a single time. Sequencing was performed on peripheral blood, taken in the third trimester of pregnancy. The gene calls are TRBV9 and TRBJ2-1; 13 bases line up with TRBD2. The TCR sequence derives from a female donor with multiple sclerosis, enrolled in a pregnancy study. CDR3 in amino acids: CASSVNLLAGGISYNEQFF. The CDR3 coding sequence is TGTGCCAGCAGCGTAAACCTACTAGCGGGAGGGATCTCCTACAATGAGCAGTTCTTC.